The subject of this entry is one TCR beta chain. Its target is not known. This entry belongs to a study of early T cells in non-severe SARS-CoV-2 infection. Each single cDNA molecule received a unique molecular identifier. Each CDR3 protein is one row after TCRdb ran MiXCR on the 5' RACE reads. The sample holds approximately 62,000 distinct CDR3 sequences, around 13% seen once. Study-wide results and caveats: Matching against VDJdb likely underestimated virus-specific expansions, favoring anti-spike CD8.

The source of this sequence is an adult who was a healthcare worker with PCR-confirmed SARS-CoV-2 infection or an uninfected control (not recorded which). Sequencing used whole blood.

Written as DNA, the CDR3 is TGCAGCGTTAGGAAGAGCTCCTACGAGCAGTACTTC. This sequence encodes CSVRKSSYEQYF. The gene calls are TRBV29-1 and TRBJ2-7; D unresolved. This CDR3 region has 12 residues. Germline CDR1 and CDR2: SQVTM and ANQGSEA. V lost 5 bases, J lost 0 bases, and 8 bases lay in between.